Listed below are T cell receptor beta chains from one sample, sequenced in a study of T cells in Graves' hyperthyroidism and ophthalmopathy. A single record per CDR3 protein comes from TCRdb applying MiXCR to the multiplex PCR reads. The table lists approximately 330,000 distinct CDR3 sequences, roughly an eighth of them singletons. The sequencing input was blood. These receptors were collected from a woman in her thirties or forties with Graves' ophthalmopathy. Each CDR3 is given with its conserved first and last residue. D genes are given only for firm matches. The listing skips clone size in some rows; elsewhere it reads once, few, many or a size class.

cdr3_length,v_call,j_call,d_call,clone_size,cdr3_nt,cdr3_aa
14,TRBV10-3,TRBJ1-2,-,many,TGTGCCATCGGGGAGGGGCTCCAAAACTATGGCTACACCTTC,CAIGEGLQNYGYTF
11,TRBV12-3/TRBV12-4,TRBJ2-1,-,many,TGTGCCAGCAGCCTCCGTTGGGAGCAGTTCTTC,CASSLRWEQFF
16,TRBV3-1,TRBJ2-7,TRBD2,many,TGTGCCAGCAGCCCGCGGTTAGCGGGGCCATTCTACGAGCAGTACTTC,CASSPRLAGPFYEQYF
15,TRBV12-3/TRBV12-4,TRBJ2-1,TRBD2,many,TGTGCCAGCAGTTTAAGACTAGCGGGGCACAATGAGCAGTTCTTC,CASSLRLAGHNEQFF
15,TRBV27,TRBJ1-4,-,few,TGTGCCAGCAGTTTTCAACAGGGTATAGGGGAAAAACTGTTTTTT,CASSFQQGIGEKLFF
14,TRBV5-1,TRBJ2-7,-,many,TGCGCCAGCAGCTTTGCCAGCCTCGACTACGAGCAGTACTTC,CASSFASLDYEQYF
13,TRBV28,TRBJ1-2,-,many,TGTGCCACGAGACGGGGGAACGACTATGGCTACACCTTC,CATRRGNDYGYTF
13,TRBV24-1,TRBJ2-2,-,many,TGTGCCACCCAGAGCGTCGACACCGGGGAGCTGTTTTTT,CATQSVDTGELFF
13,TRBV24-1,TRBJ2-5,-,many,TGTGCCACCAGTGAAGGGGAACAAGAGACCCAGTACTTC,CATSEGEQETQYF
13,TRBV20-1,TRBJ1-5,-,few,TGCAGTGCTAGTGGACCCAGCAATCAGCCCCAGCATTTT,CSASGPSNQPQHF
15,TRBV5-1,TRBJ1-6,-,-,TGCGCCAGCAGCTTCGGCCGGGGGGGGAATTCACCCCTCCACTTT,CASSFGRGGNSPLHF
11,TRBV11-1,TRBJ2-1,-,-,TGTGCCAGCAGCTTAGGGTTTCAGCAGTTCTTC,CASSLGFQQFF
14,TRBV27,TRBJ2-1,-,-,TGTGCCAGCAGTTTAAGGACCGGCCTGAATGAGCAGTTCTTC,CASSLRTGLNEQFF
15,TRBV4-2,TRBJ2-7,TRBD2,-,TGTGCCAGCAGCCCCACGGATAGCGGGAGCTACGAGCAGTACTTC,CASSPTDSGSYEQYF
13,TRBV6-1,TRBJ1-6,TRBD1,few,TGTGCCAGCATCCCCAGGGGGAATTCACCCCTCCACTTT,CASIPRGNSPLHF
13,TRBV29-1,TRBJ2-3,-,-,TGCAGCTCAGTAAGCGGAAGCACAGATACGCAGTATTTT,CSSVSGSTDTQYF
16,TRBV11-2,TRBJ1-1,TRBD1,many,TGTGCCAGCAGCTTCACAGGGGCCCCACGAGGCACTGAAGCTTTCTTT,CASSFTGAPRGTEAFF
13,TRBV12-3/TRBV12-4,TRBJ1-5,-,many,TGTGCCAGCACTTACAGGGCGGATCAGCCCCAGCATTTT,CASTYRADQPQHF
12,TRBV2,TRBJ2-5,TRBD2,many,TGTGCCACCCTACTAGCGGAAGAGACCCAGTACTTC,CATLLAEETQYF
19,TRBV28,TRBJ1-1,-,many,TGTGCCAGCAGTTTGGATCTGGCGAGGGCTCGTCGATTGAACACTGAAGCTTTCTTT,CASSLDLARARRLNTEAFF
14,TRBV7-8,TRBJ2-7,-,many,TGTGCCAGCAGCGTGACTACCTTCTCCTACGAGCAGTACTTC,CASSVTTFSYEQYF
13,TRBV24-1,TRBJ2-3,-,few,TGTGCCACCAGTGATCCCCCCCCAGATACGCAGTATTTT,CATSDPPPDTQYF
20,TRBV10-3,TRBJ2-7,-,few,TGTGCCACCAAAAATCATCCGGGAGCCGGGGTTTATGAACGCTCCTACGAGCAGTACTTC,CATKNHPGAGVYERSYEQYF
17,TRBV6-1,TRBJ1-6,-,-,TGTGCCAGCAGTGAAATGGCGGGGGGGGGTAGGACTTCACCCCTCCACTTT,CASSEMAGGGRTSPLHF